This passage covers 26 T cell receptor beta chains from one sample sequenced in a study of early T cells in non-severe SARS-CoV-2 infection. In TCRdb, the 5' RACE reads were re-called with MiXCR into one record per CDR3 protein. Of about 19,000 distinct CDR3 sequences listed, around 5.9% are singletons. Sequenced sample: whole blood. These receptors originate from an adult who was a healthcare worker with PCR-confirmed SARS-CoV-2 infection or an uninfected control (not recorded which).

This clonotype has just a few counts. The chain links TRBV20-1 to TRBJ2-3, with D possibly matching TRBD2 (6 bases). V was clipped by 1 base and J by 4 bases, with 12 bases between them. Germline V gives CDR1 DFQATT, CDR2 SNEGSKA (reference sequence). The CDR3 covers 14 residues. For the CDR3, the DNA is TGCAGTGCTAGAGCGGGAGATTGGGCAGATACGCAGTATTTT. As protein: CSARAGDWADTQYF.

Comments on this clonotype: This may stem from a read error, because a much larger clone lies one nucleotide away. The chain is built from TRBV19 and TRBJ2-2, with 11 positions matching TRBD2. This CDR3 contains 16 residues. CDR1 and CDR2 (germline): LNHDA, SQIVND (reference sequence). CDR3 protein: CVSSATSGSYTGELFF. In nucleotides, the CDR3 is TGTGTCAGTAGTGCTACTAGCGGGAGTTACACCGGGGAGCTGTTTTTT.

This clonotype was detected ten times or more. CDR3 DNA sequence: TGTGCCAGCAGCTTCACGGGAGTCGAGCAGTACTTC. As protein: CASSFTGVEQYF. The V call is TRBV5-6, the J call TRBJ2-7; D is perhaps TRBD2 (6 bases). Trimming shortened V by 2 bases and J by 6 bases, and 9 bases separated the two germline ends. There are 12 residues in the CDR3. CDR1 and CDR2 (germline): SGHDT, YYEEEE. The variable domain in full, completed from reference TRBV5-6 and TRBJ2-7, reads DAGVTQSPTHLIKTRGQQVTLRCSPKSGHDTVSWYQQALGQGPQFIFQYYEEEERQRGNFPDRFSGHQFPNYSSELNVNALLLGDSALYLCASSFTGVEQYFGPGTRLTVT.

This clonotype was counted many times. The chain has TRBV29-1 and TRBJ2-4; possibly TRBD1 for D (5 bases). V dropped 3 bases and J dropped 8 bases, with 14 bases sitting between them. The CDR3 covers 13 residues. CDR1 and CDR2 (germline): SQVTM, ANQGSEA. The CDR3 nucleotides are TGCAGCGTTGACGGTCAGGGATCGGACATTCAGTACTTC. Its protein product is CSVDGQGSDIQYF.

This chain connects TRBV20-1 to TRBJ2-2, with 9 bases aligning to TRBD2. The junction had 11 bases not matched to a gene; V was cut back by 6 bases and J by 0 bases. CDR1 and CDR2 from the germline V gene are DFQATT and SNEGSKA (reference sequence). This CDR3 spans 17 amino acids. CDR3 in amino acids: CSAQGPTSGSNTGELFF. As DNA, the CDR3 is TGCAGTGCCCAAGGGCCTACTAGCGGGTCGAACACCGGGGAGCTGTTTTTT.

Details on this clonotype: One base away lies a much larger clone, so this may be a sequencing read error. The rearrangement joins TRBV12-3 or TRBV12-4 to TRBJ1-3; 7 bases map to TRBD1. The CDR3 has 11 residues. V shed 0 bases, J shed 16 bases, and the junction held 3 bases outside the gene matches. CDR3 sequence: CASSLAGQTYF. The CDR3 region has the DNA TGTGCCAGCAGTTTAGCGGGACAGACCTATTTT.

This clonotype was found many times. This chain connects TRBV2 to TRBJ2-3; D is unresolved. Germline values: CDR1 SNHLY, CDR2 FYNNEI. Trimming shortened V by 9 bases and J by 6 bases, and 10 bases separated the two germline ends. This CDR3 is built from 11 residues. The CDR3 reads CASRYGDTQYF. The CDR3 coding sequence is TGTGCCAGTAGGTACGGGGATACGCAGTATTTT.

The sample holds many counts of this clonotype. This chain uses TRBV28 with TRBJ1-2; tentative D call: TRBD1 (6 bases). The ends were cut back, 1 base at V and 8 bases at J, with 23 bases in the middle. Germline loops: CDR1 MDHEN, CDR2 SYDVKM. The CDR3 length is 17 residues. The CDR3 loop is CASSLLQLGQGQRGYTF. The CDR3 DNA reads TGTGCCAGCAGTTTATTACAGCTAGGCCAGGGACAACGGGGCTACACCTTC.

This clonotype was seen a few times. CDR3 amino acids: CASSLYGGYEDTEAFF. The CDR3 coding sequence is TGTGCCAGCAGCTTGTACGGGGGTTATGAGGACACTGAAGCTTTCTTT. The chain is built from TRBV5-6 and TRBJ1-1; the D gene is possibly TRBD1 (5 bases). Germline V gene sequence: CDR1 SGHDT, CDR2 YYEEEE. The CDR3 has 16 residues. Trimming removed 1 base from V and 3 bases from J, with 16 bases in between.

The table lists this clonotype with many counts. The chain couples TRBV5-4 to TRBJ2-1, with D tentatively TRBD2 (7 bases). Germline loops: CDR1 SGHNT, CDR2 YYREEE (reference sequence). This CDR3 has 18 amino acids. V was cut by 4 bases and J by 0 bases, with 20 bases left in between. This CDR3 is CASSGGPGGSSSYNEQFF. CDR3 sequence (DNA): TGTGCCAGCAGCGGGGGCCCGGGGGGTTCTAGCTCCTACAATGAGCAGTTCTTC.

This clonotype has only a few counts. V usage is TRBV6-2 or TRBV6-3 and J usage is TRBJ2-7; a weak D match, TRBD2 (6 bases). Trimming left V 8 bases short and J 6 bases short, with 11 bases between. Germline CDR1 reads MNHEY; CDR2 reads SVGEGT. This CDR3 spans 11 amino acids. DNA of the CDR3: TGTGCCAGCGATGGAGGGGCCGAGCAGTACTTC. Encoded protein: CASDGGAEQYF.

Ten or more counts support this clonotype. The chain has TRBV21-1 and TRBJ2-7; no DNA check was done on the table's D call, TRBD1. TRBV21-1 is given as a pseudogene. The CDR3 length is 14 residues. The CDR3 bases are TGTGCCAGCAGCTCTATCCCAGGGGCCGACGAGCAGTACTTC. Protein: CASSSIPGADEQYF.

By sample share, this clonotype is medium-sized. The gene calls are TRBV4-2 and TRBJ2-2; 10 bases are shared with TRBD1. The CDR3 consists of 15 residues. CDR1 and CDR2 (germline): LGHNA, YNFKEQ. Losses at the gene ends were 2 bases for V and 7 bases for J; bases not matched to a gene: 4. The CDR3: CASSQMGQGIGELFF. The DNA of the CDR3 is TGTGCCAGCAGCCAAATGGGACAGGGGATCGGGGAGCTGTTTTTT.

In its sample, this clonotype was seen many times. V usage is TRBV6-2 or TRBV6-3 and J usage is TRBJ1-4, with 8 nucleotides matching TRBD1. The CDR3 extends over 16 amino acids. Germline V gene lookup returns CDR1 MNHEY and CDR2 SVGEGT. The trim removed 2 bases at V and 6 bases at J, leaving 8 bases unmatched. CDR3 residues: CASSYATGVPDEKLFF. In DNA, the CDR3 is TGTGCCAGCAGTTACGCGACAGGGGTCCCGGATGAAAAACTGTTTTTT.

The sample holds many counts of this clonotype. The chain uses TRBV18 and TRBJ2-7; 12 positions agree with TRBD2. V shed 2 bases, J shed 7 bases, and the junction held 9 bases outside the gene matches. Germline CDR1 is KGHSH and CDR2 is LQKENI. This CDR3 contains 16 residues. As DNA, the CDR3 is TGTGCCAGCTCACCAGGACTAGCGGGATCACAAGGGGAGCAGTACTTC. It is translated as CASSPGLAGSQGEQYF.

This clonotype was picked up one time. This may be a read error, as it is one base from a much larger clone. V and J are TRBV5-4 and TRBJ1-4; 7 nucleotides line up with TRBD1. Germline-derived CDR1 and CDR2 are SGHNT and YYREEE (reference sequence). This CDR3 is 13 amino acids long. V shed 6 bases and J 6 bases; nucleotides not matched to a gene: 5. DNA of the CDR3: TGTGCCAGCAACTCCGGGACAGATGAAAAACTGTTTTTT. Translated: CASNSGTDEKLFF.

This clonotype has at least ten counts. J is TRBJ2-3 and V is TRBV5-4; D gene ambiguous. Deletions cut 5 bases from V and 2 bases from J, with 3 bases between. The CDR3 covers 11 residues. Per germline, CDR1 SGHNT and CDR2 YYREEE (reference sequence). The CDR3 nucleotides read TGTGCCAGCAGGGACACAGATACGCAGTATTTT. It translates to CASRDTDTQYF.

This sequence joins TRBV6-5 and TRBJ2-7; D is unclear. The V end was cut by 5 bases, the J end by 7 bases, with 15 bases between. Germline V gene sequence: CDR1 MNHEY, CDR2 SVGAGI. The CDR3 runs to 13 residues. The CDR3 reads CASSARHSGEQYF. CDR3 nucleotide sequence: TGTGCCAGCAGTGCCAGACACTCCGGAGAGCAGTACTTC.

In this sample, this clonotype turned up many times. This chain uses TRBV20-1 with TRBJ2-1; D is uncertain. Germline V gene data show CDR1 as DFQATT and CDR2 as SNEGSKA (reference sequence). Trimming took off 6 bases at V and 10 bases at J, with 10 bases between the two ends. The CDR3 loop spans 10 amino acids. The CDR3 coding sequence is TGCAGTGCCATGCTGAGGGAGCAGTTCTTC. Translated: CSAMLREQFF.

In this sample, this clonotype turned up many times. Written as DNA, the CDR3 is TGCGCCAGCAGTGACCCGGCTAGCGGGAGCCACGAGCAGTACTTC. Protein sequence: CASSDPASGSHEQYF. The chain joins TRBV10-2 to TRBJ2-7; 10 positions agree with TRBD2. CDR3 size: 15 residues. Germline CDR1 WSHSY, CDR2 SAAADI. V gave up 3 bases and J gave up 5 bases; unmatched junction bases: 7.

In its sample, this clonotype ranks as medium-sized. The chain uses TRBV7-7 and TRBJ2-1; D perhaps matches TRBD2 (5 bases). Between the trimmed V and J ends, which lost 5 bases and 5 bases, there was a span of 10 bases. Germline lookup yields CDR1 SSHAT and CDR2 FNYEAQ (reference sequence). The CDR3 has 13 residues. This CDR3 is CASSDGLNNEQFF. Written as DNA, the CDR3 is TGTGCCAGCAGCGATGGACTTAACAATGAGCAGTTCTTC.

This clonotype was counted ten times or more. V gene TRBV3-1 combines with J gene TRBJ2-3; D unclear. This CDR3 spans 15 amino acids. V lost 2 bases and J lost 0, with 9 bases in between. Germline assignment: CDR1 LGHDT and CDR2 YNNKEL (reference sequence). The CDR3 here is CASSQTGRSTDTQYF. CDR3 DNA sequence: TGTGCCAGCAGCCAAACCGGCCGGAGCACAGATACGCAGTATTTT.

The chain has TRBV2 and TRBJ2-7; D may be TRBD1 (6 bases). From germline, CDR1 is SNHLY and CDR2 FYNNEI. The CDR3 runs to 14 residues. V lost 5 bases to trimming and J lost 4 bases, with 15 bases between them. The CDR3 sequence: CASSKRDKGYEQYF. CDR3 sequence (DNA): TGTGCCAGCAGTAAAAGGGACAAAGGGTACGAGCAGTACTTC.

This clonotype was counted a few times. The chain has TRBV7-6 and TRBJ2-7; tentatively, D is TRBD2 (6 bases). The CDR3 totals 16 residues. With 2 bases removed from V and 3 bases from J, the gap between germline ends came to 17 bases. Germline V gives CDR1 SGHVS, CDR2 FNYEAQ. CDR3 sequence reads: CASSLSVWRGLYEQYF. As DNA, the CDR3 is TGTGCCAGCAGCTTATCCGTTTGGCGGGGCCTCTACGAGCAGTACTTC.

This clonotype came up a few times. The chain is built from TRBV7-2 and TRBJ2-5; D is ambiguous. CDR3 length: 14 residues. The V and J ends lost 2 bases and 5 bases respectively, with 12 bases between them. CDR1 is SGHTA, CDR2 FQGNSA, per germline. The CDR3 DNA follows: TGTGCCAGCAGCTTATTCGCCCAGGCGGAGACCCAGTACTTC. It specifies CASSLFAQAETQYF.

This chain joins TRBV5-1 and TRBJ2-7; TRBD1 matches 10 bases. The CDR3 loop spans 14 amino acids. The J segment lost 2 bases and the V segment lost 4 bases, leaving 3 bases of the junction unmatched. Germline CDR1 reads SGHRS; CDR2 reads YFSETQ. The CDR3 DNA reads TGCGCCAGCAGCCGGGGACAGGGGACCTACGAGCAGTACTTC. It is translated as CASSRGQGTYEQYF.